These 20 T cell receptor beta chains originate from one sample sequenced in a study of technical replicates of blood from a few donors. Method: immunoSEQ multiplex PCR; TCRdb's copy keeps in-frame clones and lacks some. Of nearly 80,000 clones listed, roughly 97% were seen once; the top ten hold roughly 0.33%. Sequencing was done on a sample of T cells isolated from PBMCs. The receptors come from a human donor in good health.

The rearrangement links TRBV9 to TRBJ2-7; 10 bases are shared with TRBD1. The CDR3 spans 14 residues. Germline lookup yields CDR1 SGDLS and CDR2 YYNGEE. The trim removed 4 bases at V and 5 bases at J, leaving 6 bases unmatched. The CDR3 is CASSLQDRGHEQYF. For the CDR3, the DNA is TGTGCCAGCAGCCTCCAAGACAGGGGGCACGAGCAGTACTTC.

The chain carries TRBV10-2 and TRBJ2-2, with 11 bases that match TRBD2. This CDR3 is 16 amino acids long. Germline-derived CDR1 and CDR2 are WSHSY and SAAADI. The ends lost 7 bases at V and 2 bases at J; junction bases unmatched: 6. The CDR3 DNA is TGCGCCAGCAATTCTCTAGCGGGAGGCAACACCGGGGAGCTGTTTTTT. This codes for CASNSLAGGNTGELFF.

The CDR3 region has the DNA TGTGCCAGCAGCTTGGCAGGCCTGAACACTGAAGCTTTCTTT. Translating gives CASSLAGLNTEAFF. This chain joins TRBV7-3 and TRBJ1-1; D uncertain. Germline V gives CDR1 SGHTA, CDR2 FQGTGA. Trimming stripped 3 bases from V and 0 bases from J, with 8 bases between. This CDR3 is 14 amino acids long.

V usage is TRBV19 and J usage is TRBJ1-3; TRBD1 matches at 7 bases. Germline V gene data show CDR1 as LNHDA and CDR2 as SQIVND (reference sequence). The CDR3 sequence is 14 residues long. Germline trimming cut 7 bases from V and 0 bases from J; bases unmatched to any gene: 3. CDR3: CASTTGSSGNTIYF. The CDR3 DNA reads as TGTGCCAGTACGACAGGGAGCTCTGGAAACACCATATATTTT.

This rearrangement joins TRBV6-5 to TRBJ2-2, with 15 bases lining up with TRBD2. The CDR3 spans 16 residues. Germline V gene sequence: CDR1 MNHEY, CDR2 SVGAGI. Trimming cost V 2 bases and J 6 bases; bases outside gene matches: 1. DNA for the CDR3: TGTGCCAGCAGTTACGGACTAGCGGGAGGGGCCGGGGAGCTGTTTTTT. This gives the protein CASSYGLAGGAGELFF.

The rearrangement joins TRBV27 to TRBJ1-1; 7 bases are a match to TRBD1. V dropped 2 bases and J dropped 1; count of bases not matched to a gene: 4. This CDR3 is built from 15 residues. Germline assignment: CDR1 MNHEY and CDR2 SMNVEV (reference sequence). The CDR3 protein is CASSLLDRTNTEAFF. The CDR3, as DNA: TGTGCCAGCAGTTTACTGGACAGGACGAACACTGAAGCTTTCTTT.

The chain combines TRBV19 with TRBJ2-7; 8 bases align to TRBD1. The CDR3 sequence is 15 residues long. In germline, CDR1 is LNHDA, CDR2 SQIVND (reference sequence). V dropped 3 bases and J dropped 2; count of bases not matched to a gene: 6. The CDR3 protein is CASSIGTGGTYEQYF. CDR3 nucleotides: TGTGCCAGTAGTATCGGTACAGGGGGGACCTACGAGCAGTACTTC.

The chain links TRBV7-6 to TRBJ2-2; tentative D call: TRBD2 (7 bases). Trimming stripped 10 bases from V and 6 bases from J, with 12 bases between. CDR1 is SGHVS, CDR2 FNYEAQ, per germline. The CDR3 has 12 residues. CDR3 region: CATIGGPGELFF. DNA of the CDR3: TGTGCCACCATCGGGGGGCCCGGGGAGCTGTTTTTT.

The genes are TRBV27 and TRBJ2-2; 9 nucleotides match TRBD2. This CDR3 has 17 residues. Germline trimming cut 5 bases from V and 2 bases from J; bases unmatched to any gene: 9. Germline V gene data show CDR1 as MNHEY and CDR2 as SMNVEV (reference sequence). The CDR3 region is CASSPGHGTSNTGELFF. CDR3 nucleotide sequence: TGTGCCAGCAGTCCCGGACATGGGACTAGCAACACCGGGGAGCTGTTTTTT.

This rearrangement joins TRBV6-5 to TRBJ2-7; tentatively, D is TRBD2 (6 bases). The CDR3 runs to 14 residues. V lost 0 bases and J 6 bases, leaving 12 bases between the germline ends. The germline V gene has CDR1 MNHEY and CDR2 SVGAGI. The CDR3 reads CASSYSEGISEQYF. The CDR3 region has the DNA TGTGCCAGCAGTTACTCGGAGGGTATAAGCGAGCAGTACTTC.

V usage is TRBV7-8 and J usage is TRBJ1-5, with TRBD1 as a possible D gene (5 bases). Germline CDR1 reads SGHVS; CDR2 reads FQNEAQ. CDR3 length: 14 amino acids. Trimming left V 4 bases short and J 3 bases short, with 10 bases between. CDR3 in DNA: TGTGCCAGCAGCTCTCAGGGTCCCAATCAGCCCCAGCATTTT. Translating it yields CASSSQGPNQPQHF.

This chain joins TRBV30 and TRBJ2-1; a weak D match, TRBD2 (6 bases). Looked up from germline, CDR1 is GTSNPN and CDR2 is SVGIG (reference sequence). V was shortened by 2 bases and J by 4 bases, with 9 bases between the two germline ends. The CDR3 consists of 13 residues. In DNA, the CDR3 is TGTGCCTGGAGTCCCGGGACTTACAATGAGCAGTTCTTC. It codes for CAWSPGTYNEQFF. The complete variable domain, with remaining parts taken from reference TRBV30 and TRBJ2-1, reads SQTIHQWPATLVQPVGSPLSLECTVEGTSNPNLYWYRQAAGRGLQLLFYSVGIGQISSEVPQNLSASRPQDRQFILSSKKLLLSDSGFYLCAWSPGTYNEQFFGPGTRLTVL.

This clone was seen more than once but under ten times. The chain is built from TRBV4-3 and TRBJ1-2; D is undetermined. The CDR3 has 15 amino acids. Germline V lookup: CDR1 LGHNA, CDR2 YSLEER. Trimming took 1 base from V and 2 from J, leaving 11 bases between them. The CDR3 loop is CASSQAPGTNYGYTF. The CDR3 DNA reads as TGCGCCAGCAGCCAAGCTCCAGGTACGAACTATGGCTACACCTTC.

The chain recombines TRBV6-5 with TRBJ1-4, with D perhaps TRBD1 (6 bases). This CDR3 has 14 residues. V lost 4 bases, J lost 11 bases, and 17 bases lay in between. CDR1 and CDR2 from the germline V gene are MNHEY and SVGAGI. As DNA, the CDR3 is TGTGCCAGCAGTTTTTCGGTCAGGGGCTGGAAACTGTTTTTT. Translation: CASSFSVRGWKLFF.

The rearrangement uses TRBV7-3 and TRBJ2-2, with 7 bases matching TRBD1. CDR1 and CDR2 from the germline V gene are SGHTA and FQGTGA. Trimming took 2 bases from V and 4 from J; bases not matched to a gene: 7. The CDR3 has 16 residues. The CDR3 is CASSLAPGTATGELFF. In DNA, the CDR3 is TGTGCCAGCAGCTTAGCGCCCGGGACAGCCACCGGGGAGCTGTTTTTT.

This chain joins TRBV11-3 and TRBJ2-3; D possibly corresponds to TRBD2 (5 bases). CDR3 length equals 13 residues. Germline CDR1 SGHNT, CDR2 YENEEA. Trimming pared 0 bases from V and 8 bases from J, leaving 9 bases between. The CDR3 region is CASSLDLAATQYF. DNA for the CDR3: TGTGCCAGCAGCTTAGATCTAGCTGCTACGCAGTATTTT.

The rearrangement uses TRBV4-3 and TRBJ2-7, with 9 bases that match TRBD2. The CDR3 is 16 residues long. The V gene end was trimmed by 3 bases and the J gene end by 4 bases; junction bases not matched to a gene: 10. From germline, CDR1 is LGHNA and CDR2 YSLEER. CDR3 in amino acids: CASSQSPIAGEYEQYF. CDR3 DNA: TGCGCCAGCAGCCAGTCCCCTATAGCGGGAGAATACGAGCAGTACTTC.

The chain combines TRBV19 with TRBJ2-1, with D possibly TRBD2 on 6 matching bases. CDR3 length: 13 residues. The V gene lost 5 bases and the J gene lost 9 bases, with 14 bases spanning the gap. Germline V lookup: CDR1 LNHDA, CDR2 SQIVND (reference sequence). The CDR3 coding sequence is TGTGCCAGTAGTGCCCTGGAGGGAGGTGAGCAGTTCTTC. Encoded protein: CASSALEGGEQFF.

CDR3 region: CASSREDEQFF. CDR3 nucleotide sequence: TGTGCCAGCAGCCGCGAGGATGAGCAGTTCTTC. V gene TRBV6-5 combines with J gene TRBJ2-1; D is ambiguous. Germline CDR1 is MNHEY and CDR2 is SVGAGI. The CDR3 totals 11 residues. The V gene lost 6 bases and the J gene lost 8 bases, with 8 bases spanning the gap.

The gene calls are TRBV5-1 and TRBJ1-2, with D possibly being TRBD1 (6 bases). The CDR3 covers 15 residues. CDR1 is SGHRS, CDR2 YFSETQ, per germline. V lost 0 bases and J lost 4, with 13 bases in between. The CDR3 region is CASSLGFGTIYGYTF. The CDR3, as DNA: TGCGCCAGCAGCTTGGGGTTTGGGACAATCTATGGCTACACCTTC.